The clone carrying this TCR beta chain was seen only a few times. No antigen is known for it. A read error may account for a junction end that differs from germline. This specimen comes from a study of T cells after yellow fever vaccination. A single record per CDR3 protein comes from TCRdb applying MiXCR to the 5' RACE reads. There are just under 600,000 distinct CDR3 sequences in the sample; around an eighth occur only once, and about 14% lies in the top ten. The germline CDR1 and CDR2 sequences are SEHNR and FQNEAQ (reference sequence). This CDR3 comprises 13 residues. Whole-study results and caveats: A small share of clonotypes appeared in both CD4 and CD8 compartments. Reappearance after the booster was observed for most primary-vaccination clones (around 96% CD4, almost 90% CD8).

The material was PBMCs, obtained on the day of the yellow fever booster vaccination. This TCR was sampled from a man in his thirties or forties who received the YFV17D yellow fever vaccine. V and J are TRBV7-9 and TRBJ1-2, with D tentatively TRBD1 (5 bases). The CDR3: CASRTAGSYGYTF. Here the CDR3 DNA reads TGTGCTAGCAGGACGGCAGGGAGCTATGGCTACACCTTC.